This T cell receptor beta chain was retrieved from a study of T-cell memory formation after mild COVID-19. Whole-study findings and limits: The pre-infection memory compartment contained some responding clones, suggesting cross-reactive memory joined. Nothing showed for sure that second-wave clones peaking on day 37 were SARS-CoV-2 specific. Among clones contracting day 15 to 85, CD4/CD8 was balanced, whereas later expanders leaned CD4+.

Comments on this clonotype: Its matching antigen is unknown.

TCRdb reprocessed the 5' RACE reads via MiXCR and lists one record per CDR3 protein. This sample yields around 300,000 distinct CDR3 sequences, of which roughly an eighth are seen a single time; about a fifth belongs to the top ten. Sequencing was done on a sample of PBMCs or a T cell subset sorted from them (not recorded which). The clonotype comes from a man between 18 and 35 years old who had mild COVID-19 (a few samples of this study predate the infection). Cell type and time point are not known.

CDR3 amino acids: CATTGVATDTQYF. The CDR3 DNA follows: TGTGCCACCACGGGGGTCGCCACAGATACGCAGTATTTT. This sequence joins TRBV24-1 and TRBJ2-3; possibly TRBD2 for D (6 bases). Per germline, CDR1 KGHDR and CDR2 SFDVKD. Trimming removed 8 bases at V and 2 bases at J, with 10 bases between. The CDR3 totals 13 residues.